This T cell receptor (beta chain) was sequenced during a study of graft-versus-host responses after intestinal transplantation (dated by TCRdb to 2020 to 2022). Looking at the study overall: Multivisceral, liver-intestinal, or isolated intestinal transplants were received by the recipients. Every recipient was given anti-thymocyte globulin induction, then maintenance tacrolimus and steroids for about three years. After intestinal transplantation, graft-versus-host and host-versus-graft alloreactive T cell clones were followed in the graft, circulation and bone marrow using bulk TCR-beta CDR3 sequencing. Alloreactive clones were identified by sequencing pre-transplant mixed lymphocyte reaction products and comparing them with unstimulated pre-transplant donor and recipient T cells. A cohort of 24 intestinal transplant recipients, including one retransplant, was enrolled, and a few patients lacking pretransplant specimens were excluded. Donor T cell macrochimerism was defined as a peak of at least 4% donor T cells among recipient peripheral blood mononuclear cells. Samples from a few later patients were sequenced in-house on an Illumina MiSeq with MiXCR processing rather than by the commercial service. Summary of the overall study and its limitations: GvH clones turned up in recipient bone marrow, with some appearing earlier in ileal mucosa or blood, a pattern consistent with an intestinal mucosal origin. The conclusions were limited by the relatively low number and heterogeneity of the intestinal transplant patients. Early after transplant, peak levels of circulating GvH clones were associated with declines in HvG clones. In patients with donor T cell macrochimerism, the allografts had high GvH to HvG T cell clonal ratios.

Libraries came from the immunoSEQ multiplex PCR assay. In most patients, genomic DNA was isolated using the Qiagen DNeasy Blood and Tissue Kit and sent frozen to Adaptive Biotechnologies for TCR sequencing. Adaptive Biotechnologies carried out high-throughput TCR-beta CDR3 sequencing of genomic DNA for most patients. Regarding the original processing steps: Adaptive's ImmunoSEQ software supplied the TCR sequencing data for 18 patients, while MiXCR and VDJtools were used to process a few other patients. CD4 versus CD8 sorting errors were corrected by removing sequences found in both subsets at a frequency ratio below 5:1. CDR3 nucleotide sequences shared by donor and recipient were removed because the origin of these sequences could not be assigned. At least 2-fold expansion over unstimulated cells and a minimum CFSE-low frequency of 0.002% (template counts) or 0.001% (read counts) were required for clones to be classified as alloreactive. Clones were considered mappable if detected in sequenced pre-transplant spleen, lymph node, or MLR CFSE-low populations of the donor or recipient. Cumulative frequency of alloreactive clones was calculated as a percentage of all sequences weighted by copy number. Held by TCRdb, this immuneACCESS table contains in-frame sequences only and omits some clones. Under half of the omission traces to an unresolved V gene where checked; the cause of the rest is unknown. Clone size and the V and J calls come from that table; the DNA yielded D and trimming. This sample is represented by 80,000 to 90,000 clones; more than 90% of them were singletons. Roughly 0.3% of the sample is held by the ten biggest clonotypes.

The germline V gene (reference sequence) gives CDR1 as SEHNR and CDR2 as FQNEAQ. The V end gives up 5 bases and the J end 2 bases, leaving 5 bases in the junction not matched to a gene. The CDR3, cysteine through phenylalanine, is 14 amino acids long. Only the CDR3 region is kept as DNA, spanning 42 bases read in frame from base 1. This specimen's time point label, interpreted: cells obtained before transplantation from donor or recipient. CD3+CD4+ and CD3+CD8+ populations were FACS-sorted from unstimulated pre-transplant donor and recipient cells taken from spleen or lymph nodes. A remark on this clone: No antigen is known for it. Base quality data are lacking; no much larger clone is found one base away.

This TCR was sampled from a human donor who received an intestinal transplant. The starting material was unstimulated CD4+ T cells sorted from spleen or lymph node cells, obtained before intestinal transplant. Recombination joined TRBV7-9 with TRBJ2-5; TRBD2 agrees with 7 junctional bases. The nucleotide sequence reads TGTGCCAGCAGCCCCTGGGGGGGGCAAGAGACCCAGTACTTC. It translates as CASSPWGGQETQYF.